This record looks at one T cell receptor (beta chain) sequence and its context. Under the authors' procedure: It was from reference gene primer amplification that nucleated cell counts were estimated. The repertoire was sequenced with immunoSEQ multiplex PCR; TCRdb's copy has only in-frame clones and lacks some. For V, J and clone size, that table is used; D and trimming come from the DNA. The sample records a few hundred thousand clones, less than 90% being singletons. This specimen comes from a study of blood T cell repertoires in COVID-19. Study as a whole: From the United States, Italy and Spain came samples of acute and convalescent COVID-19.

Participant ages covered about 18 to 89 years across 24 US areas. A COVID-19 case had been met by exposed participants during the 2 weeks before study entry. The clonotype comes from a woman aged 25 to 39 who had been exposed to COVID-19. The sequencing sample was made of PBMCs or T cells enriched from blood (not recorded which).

The CDR3 nucleotides read TGTGCCTGGAGTACCGGGACAGGGGGCATATCTCTCACTGAAGCTTTCTTT. It yields the protein CAWSTGTGGISLTEAFF. The chain couples TRBV30 to TRBJ1-1, with 12 bases matching TRBD1. With 2 bases clipped from V and 4 bases from J, the junction kept 11 bases outside the gene matches. The CDR3 runs to 17 residues. Germline CDR1 reads GTSNPN; CDR2 reads SVGIG (reference sequence). Together with reference TRBV30 and TRBJ1-1, the CDR3 gives the full variable domain: SQTIHQWPATLVQPVGSPLSLECTVEGTSNPNLYWYRQAAGRGLQLLFYSVGIGQISSEVPQNLSASRPQDRQFILSSKKLLLSDSGFYLCAWSTGTGGISLTEAFFGQGTRLTVV.